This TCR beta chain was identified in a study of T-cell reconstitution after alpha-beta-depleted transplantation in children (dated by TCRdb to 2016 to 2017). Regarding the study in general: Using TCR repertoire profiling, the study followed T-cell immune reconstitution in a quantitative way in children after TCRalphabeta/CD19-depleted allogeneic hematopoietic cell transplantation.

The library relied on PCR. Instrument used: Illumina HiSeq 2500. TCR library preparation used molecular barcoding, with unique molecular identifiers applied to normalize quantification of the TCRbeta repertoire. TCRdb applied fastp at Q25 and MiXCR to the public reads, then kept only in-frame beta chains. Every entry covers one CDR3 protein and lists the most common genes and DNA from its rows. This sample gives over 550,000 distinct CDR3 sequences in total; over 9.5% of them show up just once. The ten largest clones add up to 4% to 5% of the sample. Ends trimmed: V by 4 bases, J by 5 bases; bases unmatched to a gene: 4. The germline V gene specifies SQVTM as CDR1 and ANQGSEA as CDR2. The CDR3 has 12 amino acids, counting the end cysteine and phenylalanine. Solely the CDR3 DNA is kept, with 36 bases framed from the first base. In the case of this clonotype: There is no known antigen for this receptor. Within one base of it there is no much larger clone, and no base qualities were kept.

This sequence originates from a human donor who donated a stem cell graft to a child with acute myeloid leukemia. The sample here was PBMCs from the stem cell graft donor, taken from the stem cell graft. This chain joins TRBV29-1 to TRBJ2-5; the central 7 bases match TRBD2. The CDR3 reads CSVVAGDETQYF. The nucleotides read TGCAGCGTTGTTGCGGGAGATGAGACCCAGTACTTC.